This TCR beta chain was identified during a study of blood T cell repertoires in COVID-19. At the level of the study: COVID-19 samples collected from the United States, Italy and Spain covered acute and convalescent phases.

CDR3 size: 20 residues. The germline V gene encodes CDR1 LGHNA and CDR2 YNFKEQ. V was trimmed by 3 bases and J by 0 bases, leaving 24 bases between them. Assay: immunoSEQ multiplex PCR; the TCRdb copy retains only in-frame clones and omits some. The sample includes hundreds of thousands of clones, 70% to 90% of them seen just once. Participants' own reports of clinical history determined their cohort assignment. Sequenced sample: PBMCs or T cells enriched from blood (not recorded which). V gene TRBV4-2 combines with J gene TRBJ2-1; a weak D match, TRBD2 (6 bases). The sequence derives from a woman aged 55-70 years who had recovered from COVID-19. The CDR3 protein is CASSHLDGVSGYSSYNEQFF. For the CDR3, the DNA is TGTGCCAGCAGCCACCTCGACGGGGTTAGCGGATACAGCTCCTACAATGAGCAGTTCTTC.